A selection of T cell receptor beta chains follows, all from one sample in a study of OX40 agonist ivuxolimab in advanced cancers. The table came from immunoSEQ multiplex PCR; TCRdb's copy has only in-frame clones and leaves some out. The table lists around 150,000 clones, 85% to 95% of them singletons, with under 1.3% in the top ten. The specimen comprised CD4+ or CD8+ T cells sorted from blood, sampled in a trial of the OX40 agonist ivuxolimab. The receptors were gathered from an adult with an advanced solid tumor such as melanoma, head and neck, liver or kidney cancer. The CDR3 runs from the conserved cysteine through the conserved F or W. The D gene is left open where the match is weak. The size of a clone is reported for some rows only, either as once, few or many, or as a class for expanded clones.

V	J	size	length	D	CDR3	DNA
TRBV7-2	TRBJ1-2	few	13	TRBD1	CASSPGQGEGYTF	TGTGCCAGCAGCCCTGGACAGGGGGAGGGCTACACCTTC
TRBV5-5	TRBJ2-7	.	15	.	CASSLGTSSSYEQYF	TGTGCCAGCAGCCTTGGGACTTCGAGCTCCTACGAGCAGTACTTC
TRBV19	TRBJ2-5	.	15	.	CASSFNPYDTETQYF	TGTGCCAGTAGTTTCAATCCTTACGATACAGAGACCCAGTACTTC
TRBV4-1	TRBJ2-7	.	16	TRBD2	CASSLRGPSGGGEQYF	TGCGCCAGCAGCCTCCGAGGGCCTAGCGGGGGCGGGGAGCAGTACTTC
TRBV4-3	TRBJ2-3	.	17	.	CASSQDMAPQSTDTQYF	TGCGCCAGCAGCCAAGATATGGCCCCCCAGAGCACAGATACGCAGTATTTT
TRBV11-1	TRBJ2-7	once	17	.	CASSLARLADSSYEQYF	TGTGCCAGCAGCTTAGCGCGGCTAGCGGACAGCTCCTACGAGCAGTACTTC
TRBV19	TRBJ2-6	.	14	.	CASLVYSGANVLTF	TGTGCCAGTCTCGTCTACTCTGGGGCCAACGTCCTGACTTTC
TRBV5-1	TRBJ2-5	.	16	TRBD2	CASSFGTSGGHETQYF	TGCGCCAGCAGCTTTGGGACTAGCGGGGGGCACGAGACCCAGTACTTC
TRBV7-8	TRBJ2-7	.	15	TRBD1	CASSHRQGSLYEQYF	TGTGCCAGCAGCCATAGACAGGGATCTCTCTACGAGCAGTACTTC
TRBV5-4	TRBJ1-2	.	14	.	CASSLGALGYGYTF	TGTGCCAGCAGCTTGGGGGCCTTGGGCTATGGCTACACCTTC
TRBV6-6	TRBJ2-7	.	14	TRBD2	CASELWVAGVQQYF	TGTGCCAGCGAGCTTTGGGTAGCGGGAGTGCAACAGTACTTC
TRBV28	TRBJ2-3	.	13	.	CASSPVYTDTQYF	TGTGCCAGCAGCCCGGTGTACACAGATACGCAGTATTTT
TRBV11-2	TRBJ2-1	.	15	TRBD2	CASSSLAGAGNEQFF	TGTGCCAGCAGCTCGCTAGCGGGGGCGGGCAATGAGCAGTTCTTC
TRBV10-3	TRBJ2-7	.	14	.	CAISEFSATYEQYF	TGTGCCATCAGTGAGTTTTCGGCGACCTACGAGCAGTACTTC
TRBV6-5	TRBJ2-1	.	14	TRBD2	CASLPPGLAGTQFF	TGTGCCAGCCTACCTCCGGGACTAGCGGGGACGCAGTTCTTC
TRBV7-3	TRBJ2-3	.	13	.	CASSPLQGDTQYF	TGTGCCAGCAGCCCATTGCAGGGAGATACGCAGTATTTT
TRBV2	TRBJ2-7	.	13	.	CASRPELGGEQYF	TGTGCCAGCAGACCAGAACTAGGGGGCGAGCAGTACTTC